The rows below give T cell receptor beta chains drawn from one sample of a study of T cell responses to AZD1222 COVID-19 vaccine. Sequencing used immunoSEQ multiplex PCR; TCRdb keeps in-frame clones, though not all of them. The top ten clones hold roughly 4.5% of a sample with tens of thousands of clones, about 89% of them seen once. Source: peripheral blood, taken on day 0 of MenACWY control vaccination. The receptors were gathered from an adult in good health. Each CDR3 is given with its conserved first and last residue. The D gene is left open where the match is weak.

>TRBV29-1|-|TRBJ1-4
CSVRSNNEKLFF
>TRBV5-1|-|TRBJ2-5
CASSGLQGRETQYF
>TRBV6-4|-|TRBJ2-2
CASSEGNTGELFF
>TRBV7-9|-|TRBJ2-6
CASSLWLSGANVLTF
>TRBV7-2|TRBD1|TRBJ2-7
CASSQRGRIYEQYF
>TRBV5-4|-|TRBJ2-7
CASSLANQGHEQYF
>TRBV7-9|-|TRBJ1-2
CASSLEAGNYGYTF
>TRBV27|TRBD1|TRBJ2-1
CASGPGTGHNEQFF
>TRBV6-5|-|TRBJ1-1
CASILSWGIEAFF
>TRBV5-1|-|TRBJ1-3
CASRSGTSGNTIYF
>TRBV19|TRBD2|TRBJ2-5
CASSKAGFQETQYF
>TRBV11-3|-|TRBJ2-3
CASSPPGVDTQYF
>TRBV6-5|-|TRBJ2-7
CASSWDRLSYEQYF
>TRBV5-4|TRBD2|TRBJ2-7
CASSPHGTSGRSYEQYF
>TRBV18|-|TRBJ2-1
CASSRLGNEQFF
>TRBV30|-|TRBJ1-1
CAWTSGPRATEAFF
>TRBV2|-|TRBJ2-4
CASSGGLGNIQYF
>TRBV29-1|-|TRBJ1-1
CSVGELQEVAAFF
>TRBV10-2|-|TRBJ2-1
CASSESWGSSYNEQFF
>TRBV29-1|-|TRBJ2-4
CSAGTQNIQYF
>TRBV5-4|-|TRBJ2-1
CASSLGENEQFF
>TRBV4-3|-|TRBJ2-1
CASSQDSNNEQFF
>TRBV18|TRBD2|TRBJ2-3
CASSPGLADDTQYF
>TRBV3-1/TRBV3-2|-|TRBJ2-1
CASSPISAHNEQFF
>TRBV7-2|-|TRBJ1-1
CASSLPTGRNTEAFF
>TRBV18|-|TRBJ1-1
CASSRAPNTEAFF
>TRBV30|TRBD2|TRBJ2-3
CARSGLAFADTQYF
>TRBV27|-|TRBJ1-5
CASSWKGNQPQHF
>TRBV6-2/TRBV6-3|-|TRBJ1-1
CASSYGPGLEAFF
>TRBV5-4|TRBD1|TRBJ1-1
CASSLVDRAGTEAFF
>TRBV7-2|-|TRBJ1-5
CASSHQGQPQHF
>TRBV12-3/TRBV12-4|-|TRBJ1-1
CASISLGEAFF
>TRBV30|TRBD1|TRBJ1-2
CAWSVDRVGYTF
>TRBV7-9|TRBD1|TRBJ1-1
CASSQTHRGSTEAFF
>TRBV28|-|TRBJ2-7
CASTPAGAGYEQYF
>TRBV3-1/TRBV3-2|-|TRBJ2-7
CASSVTGYYEQYF
>TRBV25-1|-|TRBJ2-1
CASTDLSSYNEQFF
>TRBV9|TRBD1|TRBJ2-7
CASSDGQDYEQYF
>TRBV27|TRBD1|TRBJ2-5
CASSLSIGDRQETQYF
>TRBV6-5|-|TRBJ1-1
CASIQTPGENTEAFF
>TRBV6-5|-|TRBJ1-4
CASYPGPTNEKLFF
>TRBV6-2/TRBV6-3|-|TRBJ1-6
CASSTTRGNSPLHF
>TRBV29-1|-|TRBJ1-6
CSVARDTYSPLHF
>TRBV3-1/TRBV3-2|-|TRBJ1-2
CASSQGGTYGYTF
>TRBV28|TRBD1|TRBJ2-7
CASAPYSTGHYEQYF
>TRBV19|TRBD2|TRBJ2-1
CASSGLAGNEQFF
>TRBV5-1|TRBD1|TRBJ1-4
CASSGGTATTNEKLFF
>TRBV19|TRBD2|TRBJ2-5
CASSITGLAAGTQYF
>TRBV11-3|-|TRBJ2-1
CASSPRGHNEQFF
>TRBV29-1|-|TRBJ1-3
CSVVQGYTIYF
>TRBV28|TRBD1|TRBJ1-3
CASSSTGVGNTIYF
>TRBV5-4|-|TRBJ2-7
CASSLAGLREQYF
>TRBV14|-|TRBJ1-3
CASSQGSGNTIYF
>TRBV3-1/TRBV3-2|-|TRBJ1-6
CASSTGRLNSPLHF
>TRBV12-1|-|TRBJ1-5
CASSFPRGNQPQHF
>TRBV21-1|-|TRBJ2-7
CASFSDSNFYEQYF
>TRBV5-1|-|TRBJ1-6
CASSLGGTNNSPLHF
>TRBV4-2|-|TRBJ2-3
CASSQERGGNQDTQYF
>TRBV5-4|-|TRBJ1-5
CASSFLPNEPQHF